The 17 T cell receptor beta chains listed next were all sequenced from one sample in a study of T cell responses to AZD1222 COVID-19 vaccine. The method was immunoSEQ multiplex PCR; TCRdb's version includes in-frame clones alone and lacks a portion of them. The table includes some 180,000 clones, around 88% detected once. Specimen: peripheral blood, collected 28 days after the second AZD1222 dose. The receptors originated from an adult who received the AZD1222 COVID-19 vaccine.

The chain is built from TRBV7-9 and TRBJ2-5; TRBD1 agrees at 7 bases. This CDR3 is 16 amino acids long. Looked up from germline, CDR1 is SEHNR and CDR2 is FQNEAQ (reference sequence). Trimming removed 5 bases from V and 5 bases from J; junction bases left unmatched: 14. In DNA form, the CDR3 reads TGTGCCAGCAGCCTGCGGACAGGATCCTTGGAGGAGACCCAGTACTTC. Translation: CASSLRTGSLEETQYF.

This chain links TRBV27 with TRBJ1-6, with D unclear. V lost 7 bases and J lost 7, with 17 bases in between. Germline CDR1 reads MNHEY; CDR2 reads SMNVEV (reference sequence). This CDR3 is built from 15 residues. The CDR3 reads CASKTGMVGNSPLHF. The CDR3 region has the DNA TGTGCCAGCAAAACTGGGATGGTAGGGAATTCACCCCTCCACTTT.

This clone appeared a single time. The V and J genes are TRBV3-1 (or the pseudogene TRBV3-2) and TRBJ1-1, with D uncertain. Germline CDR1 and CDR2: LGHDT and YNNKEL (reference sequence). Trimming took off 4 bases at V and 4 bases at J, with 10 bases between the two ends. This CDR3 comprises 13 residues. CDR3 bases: TGTGCCAGCAGCCTTGGGTCCAGCACTGAAGCTTTCTTT. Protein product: CASSLGSSTEAFF.

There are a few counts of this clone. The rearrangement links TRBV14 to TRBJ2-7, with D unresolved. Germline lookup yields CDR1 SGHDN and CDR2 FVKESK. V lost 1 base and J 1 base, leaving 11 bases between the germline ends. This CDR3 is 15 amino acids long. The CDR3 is CASSQVGTKSYEQYF. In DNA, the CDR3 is TGTGCCAGCAGCCAAGTTGGTACCAAGTCCTACGAGCAGTACTTC.

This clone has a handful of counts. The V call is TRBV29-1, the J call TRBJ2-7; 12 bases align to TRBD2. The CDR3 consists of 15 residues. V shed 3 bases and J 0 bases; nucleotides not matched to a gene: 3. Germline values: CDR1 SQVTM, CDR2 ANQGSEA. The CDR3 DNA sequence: TGCAGCGTTGAGACTAGCGGGAGAAGCTCCTACGAGCAGTACTTC. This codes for CSVETSGRSSYEQYF.

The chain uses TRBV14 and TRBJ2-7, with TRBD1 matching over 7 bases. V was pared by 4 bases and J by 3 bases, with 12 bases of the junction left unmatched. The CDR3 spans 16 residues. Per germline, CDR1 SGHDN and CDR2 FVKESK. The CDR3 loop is CASSPRRGGGFYEQYF. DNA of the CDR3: TGTGCCAGCAGCCCCAGGAGAGGGGGCGGTTTCTACGAGCAGTACTTC.

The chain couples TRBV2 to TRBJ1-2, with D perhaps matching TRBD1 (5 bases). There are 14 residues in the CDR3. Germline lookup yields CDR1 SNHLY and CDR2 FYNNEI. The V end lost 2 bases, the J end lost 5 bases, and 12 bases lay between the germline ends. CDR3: CASSEMTDPYGYTF. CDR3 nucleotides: TGTGCCAGCAGTGAAATGACAGATCCTTATGGCTACACCTTC.

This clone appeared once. The CDR3 DNA reads as TGTGCCAGCAGCTTGACTCCAGAAACGAACACCGGGGAGCTGTTTTTT. Its translation: CASSLTPETNTGELFF. J is TRBJ2-2 and V is TRBV5-6, with D unclear. This CDR3 contains 16 residues. Germline V lookup: CDR1 SGHDT, CDR2 YYEEEE. The germline V and J ends were trimmed by 1 base and 0 bases, with 10 bases remaining between them.

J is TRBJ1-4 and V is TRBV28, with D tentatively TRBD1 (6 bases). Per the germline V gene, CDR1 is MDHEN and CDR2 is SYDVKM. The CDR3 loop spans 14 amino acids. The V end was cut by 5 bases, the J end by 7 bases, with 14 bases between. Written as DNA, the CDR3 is TGTGCCAGCAGTGGGGCAGGGGCGGGTGAAAAACTGTTTTTT. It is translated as CASSGAGAGEKLFF.

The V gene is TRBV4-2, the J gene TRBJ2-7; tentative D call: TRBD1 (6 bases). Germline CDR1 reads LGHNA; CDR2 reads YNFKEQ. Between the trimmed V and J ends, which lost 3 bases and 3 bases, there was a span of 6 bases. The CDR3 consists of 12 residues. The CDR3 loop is CASSQTGYEQYF. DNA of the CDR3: TGTGCCAGCAGCCAGACAGGCTACGAGCAGTACTTC.

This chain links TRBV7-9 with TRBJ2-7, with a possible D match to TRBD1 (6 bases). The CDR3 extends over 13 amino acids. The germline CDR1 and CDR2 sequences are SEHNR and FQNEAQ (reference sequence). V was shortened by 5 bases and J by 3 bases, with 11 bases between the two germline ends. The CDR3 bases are TGTGCCAGCAGCCGAACAGGGTTCTACGAGCAGTACTTC. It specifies CASSRTGFYEQYF.

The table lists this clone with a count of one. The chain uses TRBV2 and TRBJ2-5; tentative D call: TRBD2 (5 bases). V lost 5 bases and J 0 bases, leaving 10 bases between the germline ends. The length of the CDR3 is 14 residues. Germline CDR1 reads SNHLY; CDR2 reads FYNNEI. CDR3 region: CASSSGSYQETQYF. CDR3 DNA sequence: TGTGCCAGCAGTAGCGGATCGTACCAAGAGACCCAGTACTTC.

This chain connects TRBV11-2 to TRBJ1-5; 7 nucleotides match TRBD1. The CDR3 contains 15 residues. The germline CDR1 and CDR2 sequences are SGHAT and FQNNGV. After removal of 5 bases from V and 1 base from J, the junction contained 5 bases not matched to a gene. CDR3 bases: TGTGCCAGCAGCCCAGGGGACAGAAGCAATCAGCCCCAGCATTTT. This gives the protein CASSPGDRSNQPQHF.

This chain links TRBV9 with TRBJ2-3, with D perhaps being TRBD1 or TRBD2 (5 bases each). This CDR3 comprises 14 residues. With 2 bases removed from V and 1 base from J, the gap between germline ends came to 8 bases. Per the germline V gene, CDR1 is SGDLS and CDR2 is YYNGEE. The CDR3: CASSVGDGTDTQYF. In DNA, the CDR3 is TGTGCCAGCAGCGTGGGGGACGGCACAGATACGCAGTATTTT.

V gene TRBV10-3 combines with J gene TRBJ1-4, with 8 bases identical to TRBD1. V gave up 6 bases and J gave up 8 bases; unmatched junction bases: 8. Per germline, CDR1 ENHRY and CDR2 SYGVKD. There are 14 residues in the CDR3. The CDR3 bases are TGTGCCATCAGAGGAGACAGGGGAGGGGAAAAACTGTTTTTT. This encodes CAIRGDRGGEKLFF.

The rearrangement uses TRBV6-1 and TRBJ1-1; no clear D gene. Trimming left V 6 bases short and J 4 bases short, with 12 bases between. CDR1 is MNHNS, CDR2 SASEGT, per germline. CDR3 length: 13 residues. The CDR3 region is CASRETRSTEAFF. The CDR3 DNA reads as TGTGCCAGCAGAGAGACAAGATCCACTGAAGCTTTCTTT.

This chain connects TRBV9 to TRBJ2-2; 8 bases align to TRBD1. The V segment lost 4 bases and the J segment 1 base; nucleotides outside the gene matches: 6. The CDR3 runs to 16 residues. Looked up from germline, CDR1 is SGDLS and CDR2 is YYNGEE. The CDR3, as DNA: TGTGCCAGCAGCCCCAGGACAGGGCGGAACACCGGGGAGCTGTTTTTT. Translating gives CASSPRTGRNTGELFF.